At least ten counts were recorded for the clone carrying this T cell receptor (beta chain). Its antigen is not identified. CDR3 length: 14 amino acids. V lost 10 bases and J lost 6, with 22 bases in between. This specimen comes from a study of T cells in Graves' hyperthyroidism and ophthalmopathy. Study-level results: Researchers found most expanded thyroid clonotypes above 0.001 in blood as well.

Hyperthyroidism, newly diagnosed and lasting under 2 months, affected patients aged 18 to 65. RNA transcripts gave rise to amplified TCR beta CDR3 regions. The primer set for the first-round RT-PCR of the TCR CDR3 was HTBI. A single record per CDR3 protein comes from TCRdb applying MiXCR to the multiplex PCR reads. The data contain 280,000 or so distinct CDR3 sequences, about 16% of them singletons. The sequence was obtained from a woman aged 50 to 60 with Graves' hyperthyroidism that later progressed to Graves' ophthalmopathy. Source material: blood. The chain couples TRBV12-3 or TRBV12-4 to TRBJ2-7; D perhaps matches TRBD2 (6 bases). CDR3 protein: CATTSNTGVLEQYF. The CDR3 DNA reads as TGTGCCACCACTTCAAACACGGGGGTGCTCGAGCAGTACTTC.